This T cell receptor beta chain was identified during a study of T-cell memory formation after mild COVID-19. At the level of the study: TCR clusters were largely donor specific. Study-wide points: Pre-infection memory contained some responding clones, which suggested that cross-reactive memory had joined.

The CDR3 length is 15 residues. CDR1 is SGHKS and CDR2 is YYEKEE in the germline V gene (reference sequence). Trimming took off 4 bases at V and 2 bases at J, with 13 bases between the two ends. This clonotype was detected only a few times. The antigen is undetermined. Using constant-segment primers, 5'RACE produced TCR alpha and TCR beta cDNA libraries carrying sample barcodes and UMIs. TCRdb reprocessed the 5' RACE reads via MiXCR and lists one record per CDR3 protein. The sample lists 550,000 to 700,000 distinct CDR3 sequences; roughly 17% were seen once. The gene calls are TRBV5-5 and TRBJ1-5; D is uncertain. The sample consisted of PBMCs or a T cell subset sorted from them (not recorded which). The clonotype comes from an adult woman who had mild COVID-19 (a few samples of this study predate the infection). Cell type and time point are not known. The CDR3 protein is CASSPALGGNQPQHF. The CDR3 DNA reads as TGTGCCAGCAGCCCGGCCCTAGGCGGCAATCAGCCCCAGCATTTT.